The 28 T cell receptor beta chains reported below all come from one sample, sequenced in a study of cytomegalovirus exposure and HLA in healthy donors. Vbeta (60) and Jbeta (13) primers were used in the PCR. Only in-frame clones appear in the TCRdb table, and some are missing; sequencing was by immunoSEQ multiplex PCR. The data show 200,000 to 250,000 clones, with roughly 83% seen just once and 1.4% held by the top ten. Sequencing was carried out using PBMCs. These receptors originate from a girl between 10 and 17 years old in good health and CMV-seronegative.

This chain links TRBV27 with TRBJ2-7; D is unresolved. V was clipped by 3 bases and J by 1 base, with 7 bases between them. Per germline, CDR1 MNHEY and CDR2 SMNVEV (reference sequence). The CDR3 covers 13 residues. In DNA form, the CDR3 reads TGTGCCAGCAGTTTTCTACCATCCTACGAGCAGTACTTC. Its protein is CASSFLPSYEQYF.

This clone was detected only a few times. This chain uses TRBV28 with TRBJ1-1; 7 nucleotides line up with TRBD1. Germline lookup yields CDR1 MDHEN and CDR2 SYDVKM. The J segment lost 2 bases and the V segment lost 7 bases, leaving 10 bases of the junction unmatched. There are 15 residues in the CDR3. The CDR3 loop is CASKSLNRGNTEAFF. In DNA form, the CDR3 reads TGTGCCAGCAAGTCCCTCAACAGGGGAAACACTGAAGCTTTCTTT.

This clone has a handful of counts. The J gene is TRBJ1-1, the V gene TRBV10-3; unclear D gene. The V gene's germline CDR1 is ENHRY and CDR2 SYGVKD. This CDR3 contains 16 residues. Trimming stripped 3 bases from V and 0 bases from J, with 14 bases between. The CDR3 DNA sequence: TGTGCCATCAGTGATTTTTCTGCTACTATGAACACTGAAGCTTTCTTT. Its protein product is CAISDFSATMNTEAFF.

There are a few counts of this clone. The gene calls are TRBV6-5 and TRBJ1-1; the D gene is possibly TRBD1 (6 bases). The V gene lost 2 bases and the J gene lost 9 bases, with 19 bases spanning the gap. The CDR3 contains 15 residues. Germline V gives CDR1 MNHEY, CDR2 SVGAGI. CDR3 loop: CASSYRTGIELKAFF. In DNA form, the CDR3 reads TGTGCCAGCAGTTACCGCACAGGGATCGAGTTAAAAGCTTTCTTT.

The rearrangement joins TRBV9 to TRBJ2-5; 13 nucleotides align to TRBD2. This CDR3 is built from 16 residues. V shed 4 bases, J shed 5 bases, and the junction held 8 bases outside the gene matches. Germline lookup yields CDR1 SGDLS and CDR2 YYNGEE. CDR3 residues: CASSLRLAGGRETQYF. The CDR3, as DNA: TGTGCCAGCAGCCTGAGACTAGCGGGGGGCCGGGAGACCCAGTACTTC.

The chain joins TRBV4-1 to TRBJ2-3; possibly TRBD2 for D (5 bases). Per the germline V gene, CDR1 is MGHRA and CDR2 is YSYEKL. Trimming took 2 bases from V and 4 from J, leaving 7 bases between them. This CDR3 comprises 13 residues. The CDR3 DNA reads as TGCGCCAGCAGCCAAAAGGGAGCAGATACGCAGTATTTT. This codes for CASSQKGADTQYF.

The chain couples TRBV30 to TRBJ1-3; TRBD1 matches at 9 bases. V trimming: 3 bases; J trimming: 0 bases; junction bases outside the gene matches: 18. The germline V gene encodes CDR1 GTSNPN and CDR2 SVGIG (reference sequence). This CDR3 has 20 amino acids. CDR3 in DNA: TGTGCCTGGAGCGCCATGAATCTTAGGGACAGGGCAAACTCTGGAAACACCATATATTTT. Translation: CAWSAMNLRDRANSGNTIYF.

This clone came up a few times. This chain connects TRBV5-4 to TRBJ1-1, with D possibly matching TRBD1 (5 bases). The V gene lost 6 bases and the J gene lost 2 bases, with 17 bases spanning the gap. In germline, CDR1 is SGHNT, CDR2 YYREEE (reference sequence). This CDR3 is built from 15 residues. The CDR3, as DNA: TGTGCCAGCACCCGGTTTCAGGGAGGAAACACTGAAGCTTTCTTT. It codes for CASTRFQGGNTEAFF.

J is TRBJ1-2 and V is TRBV9; D might be TRBD1 (5 bases). With 2 bases removed from V and 4 bases from J, the gap between germline ends came to 18 bases. CDR1 SGDLS and CDR2 YYNGEE come from the germline V gene. This CDR3 is 16 amino acids long. The CDR3 here is CASSVGPLAGGYGYTF. Written as DNA, the CDR3 is TGTGCCAGCAGCGTGGGTCCCTTGGCGGGGGGCTATGGCTACACCTTC.

The chain has TRBV28 and TRBJ2-7, with a possible D match to TRBD1 (6 bases). This CDR3 comprises 15 residues. The germline CDR1 and CDR2 sequences are MDHEN and SYDVKM. The V end was cut by 4 bases, the J end by 6 bases, with 19 bases between. The CDR3 loop reads CASSWGTGIGGEQYF. CDR3 coding DNA: TGTGCCAGCAGTTGGGGCACAGGGATCGGTGGCGAGCAGTACTTC.

The chain is built from TRBV5-4 and TRBJ2-1; possibly TRBD2 for D (5 bases). Deletions cut 0 bases from V and 4 bases from J, with 14 bases between. Looked up from germline, CDR1 is SGHNT and CDR2 is YYREEE (reference sequence). CDR3 length equals 16 residues. The CDR3 nucleotides read TGTGCCAGCAGCTTGGGTGCGGCGGGTGGGTACAATGAGCAGTTCTTC. This gives the protein CASSLGAAGGYNEQFF.

The CDR3 reads CASSQGGDNEQFF. The CDR3 bases are TGTGCCAGCAGCCAGGGGGGCGACAATGAGCAGTTCTTC. The chain uses TRBV7-3 and TRBJ2-1; D may be TRBD1 (7 bases). This CDR3 contains 13 residues. CDR1 is SGHTA, CDR2 FQGTGA, per germline. V gave up 5 bases and J gave up 5 bases, with 10 bases separating them.

The V gene is TRBV2, the J gene TRBJ2-5; TRBD1 matches at 10 bases. The CDR3 consists of 14 residues. The germline CDR1 and CDR2 sequences are SNHLY and FYNNEI. J was trimmed by 5 bases and V by 6 bases; bases with no gene match: 6. The CDR3 sequence: CASRGTGASETQYF. In DNA, the CDR3 is TGTGCCAGCAGGGGGACAGGGGCGTCGGAGACCCAGTACTTC.

This chain links TRBV30 with TRBJ2-5; TRBD2 might be the D (6 bases). The germline CDR1 and CDR2 sequences are GTSNPN and SVGIG (reference sequence). V was clipped by 3 bases and J by 1 base, with 9 bases between them. This CDR3 comprises 13 residues. CDR3 coding DNA: TGTGCCTGGAGCGGGGGAGGCCAAGAGACCCAGTACTTC. This encodes CAWSGGGQETQYF.

The CDR3 sequence: CASSPPLGQESYEQYF. In DNA, the CDR3 is TGTGCCAGCTCACCTCCCCTGGGACAGGAGTCCTACGAGCAGTACTTC. The chain couples TRBV18 to TRBJ2-7; TRBD1 matches 8 bases. Germline CDR1 KGHSH, CDR2 LQKENI. After removal of 3 bases from V and 1 base from J, the junction contained 8 bases not matched to a gene. This CDR3 region has 16 residues.

Only one count was recorded for this clone. The chain uses TRBV5-8 and TRBJ1-4, with TRBD1 identical over 8 bases. This CDR3 has 13 residues. In germline, CDR1 is SGHTS, CDR2 YDEGEE. J lost 10 bases, V lost 2 bases, and 4 bases had no gene match. The CDR3 reads CASSFDDRGKLFF. The CDR3, as DNA: TGTGCCAGCAGCTTCGACGACAGGGGAAAACTGTTTTTT.

The chain combines TRBV5-4 with TRBJ2-7; D is unclear. The CDR3 consists of 13 residues. Germline V gene sequence: CDR1 SGHNT, CDR2 YYREEE (reference sequence). The germline V and J ends were trimmed by 0 bases and 4 bases, with 8 bases remaining between them. CDR3 protein: CASSLEPRYEQYF. The DNA for the CDR3 is TGTGCCAGCAGCTTGGAGCCGCGGTACGAGCAGTACTTC.

The gene calls are TRBV28 and TRBJ2-5, with 13 bases fitting TRBD2. The V gene's germline CDR1 is MDHEN and CDR2 SYDVKM. The CDR3 is made up of 15 amino acids. Germline trimming cut 5 bases from V and 7 bases from J; bases unmatched to any gene: 7. DNA of the CDR3: TGTGCCAGCAGTCCAGGACTAGCGGGGGTTAGGACCCAGTACTTC. It encodes CASSPGLAGVRTQYF.

The V gene is TRBV30, the J gene TRBJ1-5; no definite D call. Germline V gene lookup returns CDR1 GTSNPN and CDR2 SVGIG (reference sequence). The CDR3 runs 14 residues. The V end was cut by 0 bases, the J end by 6 bases, with 12 bases between. Here the CDR3 reads CAWSVGPTPQPQHF. CDR3 coding DNA: TGTGCCTGGAGTGTAGGTCCGACACCTCAGCCCCAGCATTTT. Full variable domain (rest looked up from reference TRBV30 and TRBJ1-5): SQTIHQWPATLVQPVGSPLSLECTVEGTSNPNLYWYRQAAGRGLQLLFYSVGIGQISSEVPQNLSASRPQDRQFILSSKKLLLSDSGFYLCAWSVGPTPQPQHFGDGTRLSIL.

This clone was seen a handful of times. V is TRBV5-5 and J is TRBJ1-1; no clear D gene. The length of the CDR3 is 14 residues. V gave up 0 bases and J gave up 1 base, with 7 bases separating them. The V gene's germline CDR1 is SGHKS and CDR2 YYEKEE (reference sequence). The CDR3: CASSLGLRNTEAFF. CDR3 coding DNA: TGTGCCAGCAGCTTGGGGCTCCGGAACACTGAAGCTTTCTTT.

V is TRBV6-1 and J is TRBJ1-3; TRBD1 is a possible D gene (6 bases). V was trimmed by 2 bases and J by 4 bases, leaving 12 bases between them. The V gene's germline CDR1 is MNHNS and CDR2 SASEGT. The CDR3 runs 15 residues. The chain's CDR3 is CASSERGGSGNTIYF. In nucleotides, the CDR3 is TGTGCCAGCAGTGAAAGAGGGGGATCAGGAAACACCATATATTTT.

This clone was picked up a small number of times. CDR3 sequence reads: CASSRGGSTDTQYF. In nucleotides, the CDR3 is TGTGCCAGCAGTCGGGGGGGAAGTACAGATACGCAGTATTTT. The gene calls are TRBV2 and TRBJ2-3, with 8 bases fitting TRBD2. Germline V CDR1 and CDR2: SNHLY, FYNNEI. The CDR3 totals 14 residues. J gave up 3 bases and V 5 bases, and 4 bases lay outside the gene matches.

This chain links TRBV7-3 with TRBJ2-7; the match to TRBD1 covers 9 bases. V lost 1 base, J lost 6 bases, and 7 bases stayed unmatched. Looked up from germline, CDR1 is SGHTA and CDR2 is FQGTGA. This CDR3 is 15 amino acids long. CDR3 loop: CASSLIPGQGTEQYF. CDR3 bases: TGTGCCAGCAGCTTAATACCGGGACAGGGCACCGAGCAGTACTTC.

The CDR3 DNA follows: TGTGCCAGCTTACCCAGGACAAGTAACTATGGCTACACCTTC. Its protein product is CASLPRTSNYGYTF. The J gene is TRBJ1-2, the V gene TRBV6-5; a possible D gene is TRBD1 (5 bases). V lost 8 bases, J lost 1 base, and 14 bases lay in between. The CDR3 covers 14 residues. CDR1 and CDR2 from the germline V gene are MNHEY and SVGAGI.

This clone was detected a few times. The chain combines TRBV6-1 with TRBJ2-7; 8 bases agree with TRBD1. Trimming cost V 4 bases and J 4 bases; bases outside gene matches: 12. This CDR3 spans 16 amino acids. The germline V gene encodes CDR1 MNHNS and CDR2 SASEGT. The CDR3 spells CASSATTGGVPYEQYF. The DNA for the CDR3 is TGTGCCAGCAGTGCGACAACAGGGGGTGTTCCTTACGAGCAGTACTTC.

CDR3 in DNA: TGTGCCAGTAGTATCGGGACAAGGGGAAAAGATACGCAGTATTTT. Residues: CASSIGTRGKDTQYF. The V gene is TRBV19, the J gene TRBJ2-3; weak D call: TRBD1 (6 bases). The V gene lost 3 bases and the J gene lost 5 bases, with 15 bases spanning the gap. CDR3 length: 15 residues. CDR1 and CDR2 from the germline V gene are LNHDA and SQIVND (reference sequence).

This clone showed up just a few times. The rearrangement links TRBV6-6 to TRBJ2-7, with D perhaps TRBD2 (5 bases). Trimming pared 5 bases from V and 4 bases from J, leaving 12 bases between. This CDR3 comprises 13 residues. Germline CDR1 and CDR2: MNHNY and SVGAGI (reference sequence). The CDR3, as DNA: TGTGCCAGCAGTGACGGCGGGCGGTACGAGCAGTACTTC. The encoded protein is CASSDGGRYEQYF.

The chain carries TRBV27 and TRBJ2-7, with 9 positions matching TRBD1. The CDR3 has 14 residues. Trimming at V came to 3 bases and at J to 2 bases, leaving 2 bases not matched to a gene. The germline CDR1 and CDR2 sequences are MNHEY and SMNVEV (reference sequence). CDR3 sequence (DNA): TGTGCCAGCAGTTTGGGACAGGGACCCTACGAGCAGTACTTC. It translates to CASSLGQGPYEQYF.